The 23 T cell receptor beta chains in this list originate from one sample, sequenced in a study of T cells in Graves' hyperthyroidism and ophthalmopathy. RNA transcripts yielded amplified TCR beta CDR3 regions. The TCR CDR3 was amplified in a first-round RT-PCR using the HTBI primer set. TCRdb reanalysed the multiplex PCR reads using MiXCR and keeps one entry per CDR3 protein. The sample records hundreds of thousands of distinct CDR3 sequences, 14% to 15% being singletons. Input material: blood. These receptors were collected from a man aged 18 to 30 with Graves' ophthalmopathy.

This clonotype has just a few counts. The CDR3: CASSYLDRDTEAFF. CDR3 nucleotides: TGTGCCAGCAGTTACCTGGACAGGGACACTGAAGCTTTCTTT. The chain has TRBV6-5 and TRBJ1-1; 8 bases fit TRBD1. The CDR3 is 14 amino acids. Germline V CDR1 and CDR2: MNHEY, SVGAGI. J gave up 3 bases and V 2 bases, and 2 bases lay outside the gene matches.

This clonotype has only a few counts. The J gene is TRBJ1-5, the V gene TRBV5-6; D gene ambiguous. V was pared by 1 base and J by 2 bases, with 7 bases between. Germline CDR1 and CDR2: SGHDT and YYEEEE. CDR3 length: 14 amino acids. The CDR3 spells CASSLKAGNQPQHF. The DNA of the CDR3 is TGTGCCAGCAGCTTGAAGGCAGGCAATCAGCCCCAGCATTTT.

In its sample, this clonotype was seen many times. J is TRBJ2-7 and V is TRBV28, with D unclear. This CDR3 is built from 13 residues. Germline V CDR1 and CDR2: MDHEN, SYDVKM. V was clipped by 7 bases and J by 4 bases, with 14 bases between them. CDR3 protein: CASNRPEGYEQYF. The CDR3 DNA reads TGTGCCAGCAACCGGCCCGAAGGTTACGAGCAGTACTTC.

Comment on this clonotype: A read error may explain this, as a much larger clone is one base away. The CDR3 does not close with the conserved phenylalanine or tryptophan, likely indicating a read error. The rearrangement uses TRBV28 and TRBJ1-2; D uncertain. The CDR3 totals 12 residues. V was cut by 1 base and J by 4 bases, with 4 bases left in between. The germline V gene has CDR1 MDHEN and CDR2 SYDVKM. CDR3 DNA: TGTGCCAGCAGTTTATTGGGCTATGGCTACACCCTC. It translates to CASSLLGYGYTL.

This clonotype was recorded many times. The chain couples TRBV28 to TRBJ2-5, with 8 bases lining up with TRBD1. CDR3 length: 13 residues. After removal of 6 bases from V and 1 base from J, the junction contained 1 base not matched to a gene. CDR1 and CDR2 (germline): MDHEN, SYDVKM. The DNA for the CDR3 is TGTGCCAGCAGGCAGGGGGCCCAAGAGACCCAGTACTTC. Its protein is CASRQGAQETQYF.

This clonotype came up many times. The rearrangement links TRBV11-2 to TRBJ2-7; 11 bases map to TRBD2. The germline gives CDR1 SGHAT, CDR2 FQNNGV. Trimming cost V 5 bases and J 1 base; bases outside gene matches: 7. The CDR3 totals 16 residues. Written as DNA, the CDR3 is TGTGCCAGCAGCCACGGGGGGACTAGCGGTTCCTACGAGCAGTACTTC. This encodes CASSHGGTSGSYEQYF.

This clonotype was recorded many times. The chain recombines TRBV6-2 or TRBV6-3 with TRBJ1-5, with D uncertain. The CDR3 runs to 16 residues. Germline loops: CDR1 MNHEY, CDR2 SVGEGT. V dropped 4 bases and J dropped 4 bases, with 17 bases sitting between them. In nucleotides, the CDR3 is TGTGCCAGCAGTTCCTCAGTCCCCAAGGGAAATCAGCCCCAGCATTTT. Translating gives CASSSSVPKGNQPQHF.

This clonotype was counted a few times. The V gene is TRBV4-1, the J gene TRBJ2-3; 7 bases match TRBD2. Looked up from germline, CDR1 is MGHRA and CDR2 is YSYEKL. The CDR3 contains 16 residues. V gave up 4 bases and J gave up 0 bases; unmatched junction bases: 7. This CDR3 is CASSLHISGSTDTQYF. CDR3 nucleotide sequence: TGCGCCAGCAGCCTTCATATTAGCGGGAGCACAGATACGCAGTATTTT.

This clonotype was picked up many times. The chain combines TRBV30 with TRBJ2-2; 8 bases align to TRBD1. CDR1 GTSNPN and CDR2 SVGIG come from the germline V gene (reference sequence). The CDR3 length is 13 residues. Trimming cost V 5 bases and J 6 bases; bases outside gene matches: 5. The CDR3 DNA reads as TGTGCCTGGGGACAGGGAGGACCCGGGGAGCTGTTTTTT. This gives the protein CAWGQGGPGELFF.

The CDR3 reads CASSLTPTTDTQYF. In DNA, the CDR3 is TGCGCCAGCAGCTTAACTCCCACCACAGATACGCAGTATTTT. The chain has TRBV5-1 and TRBJ2-3; D unclear. There are 14 residues in the CDR3. The germline V gene encodes CDR1 SGHRS and CDR2 YFSETQ. V was clipped by 2 bases and J by 2 bases, with 9 bases between them.

This clonotype has at least ten counts. J is TRBJ2-7 and V is TRBV20-1, with a weak D call TRBD2 (6 bases). Germline V gene lookup returns CDR1 DFQATT and CDR2 SNEGSKA (reference sequence). This CDR3 comprises 16 residues. Trimming took 3 bases from V and 3 from J, leaving 21 bases between them. The DNA for the CDR3 is TGCAGTGCTAGTCTCCACGGGAGAAGTGGAAACTACGAGCAGTACTTC. As protein: CSASLHGRSGNYEQYF.

This clonotype appeared many times. The gene calls are TRBV27 and TRBJ2-1, with 9 bases that match TRBD2. The ends lost 3 bases at V and 7 bases at J; junction bases unmatched: 4. The CDR3 covers 14 residues. Per germline, CDR1 MNHEY and CDR2 SMNVEV (reference sequence). CDR3 nucleotide sequence: TGTGCCAGCAGTTTCCCGGGACTAGCAAATGAGCAGTTCTTC. Translation: CASSFPGLANEQFF.

In its sample, this clonotype was seen a few times. A much larger clone sits a single nucleotide away, making a read error possible. The chain couples TRBV11-2 to TRBJ2-1; the D call may be TRBD1 or TRBD2 (6 bases each). The DNA end lines up better with TRBJ2-7; the J call may be wrong. Germline V gene sequence: CDR1 SGHAT, CDR2 FQNNGV. CDR3 length: 19 residues. The CDR3 nucleotides are TGTGCCAGCTGCAGCTTGAAGAGGGGGGCGGGACGCTCTTACAATGAGCAGTACTTC. Translated: CASCSLKRGAGRSYNEQYF.

The rearrangement uses TRBV4-1 and TRBJ2-2; tentative D call: TRBD1 (6 bases). The CDR3 runs 18 residues. Germline-derived CDR1 and CDR2 are MGHRA and YSYEKL. Trimming stripped 3 bases from V and 1 base from J, with 18 bases between. The CDR3 DNA reads TGCGCCAGCAGCCACCGTGGGTGGGGGACACTGAACACCGGGGAGCTGTTTTTT. It specifies CASSHRGWGTLNTGELFF.

In this sample, this clonotype turned up a few times. The junction departs from germline at one end; a sequencing error may be responsible. The CDR3 region has the DNA TGTGCTAGCAGCTTAGGAGCGGGTCCCTCCTACAATGAGCAGTTCTTC. Translating gives CASSLGAGPSYNEQFF. This rearrangement joins TRBV7-7 to TRBJ2-1, with D tentatively TRBD2 (6 bases). CDR3 length: 16 amino acids. The germline CDR1 and CDR2 sequences are SSHAT and FNYEAQ (reference sequence).

This clonotype appeared many times. This chain links TRBV6-1 with TRBJ2-7; TRBD1 agrees at 7 bases. This CDR3 contains 13 residues. The V and J ends lost 7 bases and 2 bases, in that order; junction bases with no gene match: 5. Germline V gene lookup returns CDR1 MNHNS and CDR2 SASEGT. The CDR3 DNA reads as TGTGCCAGCACCCTCGGACAGGCCTACGAGCAGTACTTC. It is translated as CASTLGQAYEQYF.

Written as DNA, the CDR3 is TGTGCCTACTGGACAGGACCTAGCAATCAGCCCCAGCATTTT. Translated: CAYWTGPSNQPQHF. This chain joins TRBV30 and TRBJ1-5, with 7 bases lining up with TRBD1. Trimming cost V 7 bases and J 0 bases; bases outside gene matches: 6. The CDR3 is 14 amino acids. Germline V gene lookup returns CDR1 GTSNPN and CDR2 SVGIG (reference sequence).

In its sample, this clonotype was seen many times. The chain links TRBV29-1 to TRBJ2-4; D is uncertain. The V end lost 1 base, the J end lost 4 bases, and 8 bases lay between the germline ends. Germline values: CDR1 SQVTM, CDR2 ANQGSEA. This CDR3 spans 13 amino acids. CDR3 sequence: CSVEGQEKNIQYF. CDR3 DNA: TGCAGCGTTGAAGGCCAGGAGAAAAACATTCAGTACTTC.

The chain links TRBV6-1 to TRBJ2-1; 9 nucleotides line up with TRBD2. V dropped 6 bases and J dropped 4; count of bases not matched to a gene: 4. CDR1 is MNHNS and CDR2 is SASEGT in the germline V gene. CDR3 length: 14 residues. The CDR3 DNA sequence: TGTGCCAGCAGCCGACTAGCGGTATACAATGAGCAGTTCTTC. This gives the protein CASSRLAVYNEQFF.

The V gene is TRBV29-1, the J gene TRBJ2-1; D is undetermined. Looked up from germline, CDR1 is SQVTM and CDR2 is ANQGSEA. V was pared by 4 bases and J by 3 bases, with 10 bases between. The CDR3 has 13 amino acids. The CDR3 loop reads CSVVAENYNEQFF. Here the CDR3 DNA reads TGCAGCGTTGTAGCAGAAAACTACAATGAGCAGTTCTTC.

V and J are TRBV15 and TRBJ2-1, with D maybe TRBD1 (5 bases). The CDR3 runs to 16 residues. Between the trimmed V and J ends, which lost 4 bases and 5 bases, there was a span of 18 bases. The germline V gene has CDR1 LNHNV and CDR2 YYDKDF (reference sequence). This chain's CDR3 is CATSIRRGPGNNEQFF. In DNA form, the CDR3 reads TGTGCCACCAGCATTCGAAGGGGTCCCGGAAACAATGAGCAGTTCTTC.

J is TRBJ1-5 and V is TRBV2, with D possibly TRBD1 on 6 matching bases. CDR1 is SNHLY and CDR2 is FYNNEI in the germline V gene. The germline V and J ends were trimmed by 11 bases and 1 base, with 9 bases remaining between them. The CDR3 loop spans 12 amino acids. CDR3 coding DNA: TGTGCCGGCACAGGGAGCAATCAGCCCCAGCATTTT. Encoded protein: CAGTGSNQPQHF.

Many counts were recorded for this clonotype. CDR3 sequence: CASSPDRGRPQHF. CDR3 nucleotides: TGTGCCAGCAGCCCGGACAGGGGCCGGCCCCAGCATTTT. The V call is TRBV5-8, the J call TRBJ1-5; 9 bases align to TRBD1. This CDR3 is 13 amino acids long. From germline, CDR1 is SGHTS and CDR2 YDEGEE. V shed 4 bases and J 9 bases; nucleotides not matched to a gene: 5.